Each of the 4 T cell receptor beta chains below was sequenced from the same sample in a study of T-cell reconstitution after alpha-beta-depleted transplantation in children. Unique molecular identifiers were incorporated when the TCRbeta library was constructed. TCRdb re-called the PCR reads with MiXCR, one entry per CDR3 protein. In the table there are roughly 280,000 distinct CDR3 sequences, approximately 10% of which are singletons. This specimen consisted of peripheral blood, obtained 180 days after TCRalphabeta/CD19-depleted stem cell transplant. Receptors were obtained from a male patient aged 2-10 years who had a stem cell transplant for chronic granulomatous disease, so the T cells may come from the graft donor.

In this sample, this clonotype turned up many times. J is TRBJ2-1 and V is TRBV5-5, with a tentative D call TRBD2 (5 bases). Germline V gene lookup returns CDR1 SGHKS and CDR2 YYEKEE (reference sequence). V was clipped by 1 base and J by 1 base, with 6 bases between them. The CDR3 contains 14 residues. In nucleotides, the CDR3 is TGTGCCAGCAGCTTGACTAGATCCTACAATGAGCAGTTCTTC. The encoded protein is CASSLTRSYNEQFF.

Many counts were recorded for this clonotype. This chain joins TRBV20-1 and TRBJ2-3; a weak D match, TRBD1 (6 bases). The germline gives CDR1 DFQATT, CDR2 SNEGSKA (reference sequence). V shed 5 bases and J shed 1 base, with 16 bases lying between them. The CDR3 consists of 15 residues. In DNA form, the CDR3 reads TGCAGTGCTTTCACAGGGTCATTGCGCACAGATACGCAGTATTTT. This translates into CSAFTGSLRTDTQYF.

This clonotype has at least ten counts. CDR3 nucleotides: TGCAGTGCTAGGGTCCCGGCACTAGCGGTCGAGCAGTACTTC. It translates to CSARVPALAVEQYF. The chain recombines TRBV20-1 with TRBJ2-7; 8 bases agree with TRBD2. Germline CDR1 reads DFQATT; CDR2 reads SNEGSKA (reference sequence). CDR3 size: 14 residues. V lost 3 bases to trimming and J lost 6 bases; unmatched junction nucleotides: 10.

This clonotype was picked up one time. This chain links TRBV7-2 with TRBJ2-3; D might be TRBD1 or TRBD2, each matching 5 bases. The CDR3 has 13 residues. Germline-derived CDR1 and CDR2 are SGHTA and FQGNSA. The ends were cut back, 4 bases at V and 2 bases at J, with 7 bases in the middle. The DNA of the CDR3 is TGTGCCAGCAGCTGGGGGAACACAGATACGCAGTATTTT. It specifies CASSWGNTDTQYF.